This T cell receptor (beta chain) is from a study of T cell changes during pregnancy in multiple sclerosis. Germline V lookup: CDR1 SEHNR, CDR2 FQNEAQ (reference sequence). The CDR3 extends over 15 amino acids. V dropped 5 bases and J dropped 6; count of bases not matched to a gene: 4. Clones were read by immunoSEQ multiplex PCR, and TCRdb kept only the in-frame ones, dropping some. The table records 55,000 to 70,000 clones, 85% to 95% of them present only once. This TCR derives from a female donor in good health, enrolled as a control in a pregnancy study. The chain joins TRBV7-9 to TRBJ2-2, with TRBD2 matching 12 bases. Specimen: CD8+ T cells from peripheral blood mononuclear cells, collected in the third trimester of pregnancy. The CDR3 DNA sequence: TGTGCCAGCAGCGGAGGACTAGCGGGGTCCGGGGAGCTGTTTTTT. Its translation is CASSGGLAGSGELFF.